This T cell receptor beta chain appears in the sequencing data of a study of low-dose radiotherapy and immunotherapy resistance in tumors. As for the study in general: On an every-two-weeks schedule, patients received intravenous nivolumab 240 mg, along with ipilimumab 1 mg/kg every six weeks. Aspirin 300 mg, taken orally and daily, was given to patients for four cycles from cycle 1 day 1. Intravenous cyclophosphamide at 200 mg/m2 preceded radiation and immunotherapy by one day, every two weeks.

This clonotype was picked up many times. Priming of first-strand cDNA relied on TRAV- and TRBV-specific primers (covering alpha and beta chains). The authors amplified TCRs for 20 PCR cycles with a constant-region primer and a V-primer adapter. TCRdb passed the reads through MiXCR, listing each CDR3 protein once. Altogether approximately 45,000 distinct CDR3 sequences are present, about 25% being singletons, with the ten largest covering roughly 9.1%. V lost 4 bases and J lost 0, with 10 bases in between. Germline V gives CDR1 MNHNY, CDR2 SVGAGI (reference sequence). This CDR3 comprises 16 residues. As to time point: after trial treatment. Treatment of the sample: LDRT plus nivolumab, ipilimumab, low-dose cyclophosphamide and aspirin (RACIN trial).

This chain uses TRBV6-6 with TRBJ2-6, with D possibly being TRBD2 (6 bases). The TCR comes from a male donor with prostate cancer. The source was PBMCs, collected after low-dose radiotherapy plus immunotherapy. DNA of the CDR3: TGTGCCAGCAGTTCGGGACTCGCCTCTGGGGCCAACGTCCTGACTTTC. It specifies CASSSGLASGANVLTF.